Listed here are 20 T cell receptor beta chains from one sample, sequenced in a study of molecular identifiers for immune sequencing clone quantification. TCRdb used MiXCR to reprocess the PCR reads, holding one entry per CDR3 protein. Among approximately 680,000 distinct CDR3 sequences listed, about 25% were seen once. Sequenced: naive CD8+ T cells from blood, with Jurkat cell RNA spiked in. Noted subset: FACS-sorted CD8+CD4-CCR7+CD45RA+ naive T cells. These receptors all stem from a human donor in good health. Some libraries in this study had Jurkat cell RNA spiked in.

The CDR3 coding sequence is TGTGCCAGCAGCTTGTGGGGGGGCGGGGGCACTGAAGCTTTCTTT. Translation gives CASSLWGGGGTEAFF. The V gene is TRBV5-6, the J gene TRBJ1-1; maybe TRBD1 (6 bases). The CDR3 contains 15 residues. Germline-derived CDR1 and CDR2 are SGHDT and YYEEEE. V was cut by 1 base and J by 4 bases, with 14 bases left in between.

Comment on this clonotype: A read error is possible here, since a much larger clone lies one base away. The chain recombines TRBV7-3 with TRBJ2-6; D might be TRBD2 (6 bases). The CDR3 sequence is 16 residues long. V was trimmed by 7 bases and J by 1 base, leaving 14 bases between them. The germline gives CDR1 SGHTA, CDR2 FQGTGA. The CDR3 loop is CASTEPGGSGANVLTF. The CDR3 DNA is TGTGCCAGCACCGAACCTGGAGGGTCTGGGGCCAACGTCCTGACTTTC. Combining the CDR3 with reference TRBV7-3 and TRBJ2-6 gives the whole variable domain GAGVSQTPSNKVTEKGKYVELRCDPISGHTALYWYRQSLGQGPEFLIYFQGTGAADDSGLPNDRFFAVRPEGSVSTLKIQRTERGDSAVYLCASTEPGGSGANVLTFGAGSRLTVL.

The sample holds many counts of this clonotype. The DNA of the CDR3 is TGTGCCAGCAGCCCTAGTGCCAGCAGGGTCGAGACCCAGTACTTC. It is translated as CASSPSASRVETQYF. The chain combines TRBV7-9 with TRBJ2-5; D might be TRBD1 (5 bases). Germline CDR1 reads SEHNR; CDR2 reads FQNEAQ (reference sequence). Deletions cut 5 bases from V and 5 bases from J, with 18 bases between. CDR3 size: 15 residues. Full variable domain (remainder filled in from reference TRBV7-9 and TRBJ2-5): DTGVSQNPRHKITKRGQNVTFRCDPISEHNRLYWYRQTLGQGPEFLTYFQNEAQLEKSRLLSDRFSAERPKGSFSTLEIQRTEQGDSAMYLCASSPSASRVETQYFGPGTRLLVL.

This clonotype was seen ten or more times. The chain combines TRBV7-6 with TRBJ2-5; a possible D gene is TRBD1 (6 bases). This CDR3 has 14 amino acids. Germline CDR1 is SGHVS and CDR2 is FNYEAQ. Between the trimmed V and J ends, which lost 2 bases and 3 bases, there was a span of 10 bases. CDR3 residues: CASSLTRGKETQYF. The CDR3 DNA is TGTGCCAGCAGCTTAACCAGGGGAAAAGAGACCCAGTACTTC.

This clonotype was seen ten or more times. The gene calls are TRBV6-5 and TRBJ1-1, with D unresolved. Germline V CDR1 and CDR2: MNHEY, SVGAGI. Trimming removed 2 bases from V and 1 base from J, with 17 bases in between. The CDR3 sequence is 17 residues long. CDR3 in amino acids: CASSYVWSEGPNTEAFF. The CDR3 DNA is TGTGCCAGCAGTTACGTCTGGTCGGAGGGCCCGAACACTGAAGCTTTCTTT.

A few counts support this clonotype. The rearrangement uses TRBV6-6 and TRBJ2-5; the match to TRBD2 covers 7 bases. J lost 4 bases, V lost 5 bases, and 13 bases had no gene match. This CDR3 comprises 16 residues. CDR1 and CDR2 from the germline V gene are MNHNY and SVGAGI (reference sequence). CDR3 DNA sequence: TGTGCCAGCAGTCCGGGGCCCGGCGGGAGCTCAGAGACCCAGTACTTC. Translation gives CASSPGPGGSSETQYF.

This clonotype was detected a few times. The chain is built from TRBV15 and TRBJ1-5; D unclear. V was cut by 6 bases and J by 0 bases, with 9 bases left in between. CDR3 length: 14 residues. The germline CDR1 and CDR2 sequences are LNHNV and YYDKDF (reference sequence). The CDR3 region is CATRQIDSNQPQHF. The CDR3, as DNA: TGTGCCACCAGACAGATCGATAGCAATCAGCCCCAGCATTTT. Combining the CDR3 with reference TRBV15 and TRBJ1-5 gives the whole variable domain DAMVIQNPRYQVTQFGKPVTLSCSQTLNHNVMYWYQQKSSQAPKLLFHYYDKDFNNEADTPDNFQSRRPNTSFCFLDIRSPGLGDTAMYLCATRQIDSNQPQHFGDGTRLSIL.

V usage is TRBV6-2 or TRBV6-3 and J usage is TRBJ2-7, with 7 bases matching TRBD2. CDR3 length: 14 residues. Germline V CDR1 and CDR2: MNHEY, SVGEGT. The V segment lost 9 bases and the J segment 1 base; nucleotides outside the gene matches: 9. CDR3 amino acids: CASGLVGRSYEQYF. For the CDR3, the DNA is TGTGCCAGTGGACTAGTGGGCCGATCCTACGAGCAGTACTTC.

The genes are TRBV6-5 and TRBJ1-6; TRBD1 might be the D (6 bases). This CDR3 comprises 13 residues. V dropped 2 bases and J dropped 9 bases, with 8 bases sitting between them. Per germline, CDR1 MNHEY and CDR2 SVGAGI. CDR3 in amino acids: CASSYGTSSPLHF. In nucleotides, the CDR3 is TGTGCCAGCAGTTACGGGACAAGTTCACCCCTCCACTTT.

This clonotype has a handful of counts. The rearrangement uses TRBV15 and TRBJ2-7, with 7 bases that match TRBD1. Germline CDR1 and CDR2: LNHNV and YYDKDF (reference sequence). J lost 0 bases, V lost 1 base, and 6 bases had no gene match. The CDR3 is 16 amino acids. The CDR3 region is CATSRAGQRTSYEQYF. The CDR3 nucleotides are TGTGCCACCAGCAGAGCGGGACAGCGAACCTCCTACGAGCAGTACTTC.

This clonotype was counted once. This may stem from a read error, because a much larger clone lies one nucleotide away. The gene calls are TRBV19 and TRBJ1-4, with D perhaps matching TRBD1 (6 bases). Trimming took off 3 bases at V and 6 bases at J, with 20 bases between the two ends. Germline loops: CDR1 LNHDA, CDR2 SQIVND (reference sequence). The CDR3 is 17 residues long. The DNA of the CDR3 is TGTGCCAGTAGTATCCCGACAGGAGATTGGACTGATGAAAAACTGTTTTTT. This sequence encodes CASSIPTGDWTDEKLFF.

The rearrangement joins TRBV20-1 to TRBJ2-7; D ambiguous. From germline, CDR1 is DFQATT and CDR2 SNEGSKA (reference sequence). This CDR3 has 12 amino acids. Trimming stripped 3 bases from V and 5 bases from J, with 11 bases between. The CDR3 DNA follows: TGCAGTGCTAGGTCGGGTGGCCACGAGCAGTACTTC. Translation: CSARSGGHEQYF.

This clonotype was seen a few times. The V call is TRBV5-1, the J call TRBJ1-1, with D maybe TRBD1 (5 bases). The CDR3 runs to 12 residues. Germline loops: CDR1 SGHRS, CDR2 YFSETQ. V was cut by 4 bases and J by 8 bases, with 12 bases left in between. The CDR3 sequence is CASSPVGGEAFF. The DNA of the CDR3 is TGCGCCAGCAGCCCCGTGGGGGGGGAAGCTTTCTTT.

Concerning this clonotype: A read error may account for a junction end that differs from germline. The V and J genes are TRBV5-1 and TRBJ1-2, with 7 bases matching TRBD1. Per the germline V gene, CDR1 is SGHRS and CDR2 is YFSETQ. CDR3 length: 15 amino acids. The CDR3 protein is CDSSLARTQGNGYTF. CDR3 coding DNA: TGCGACAGCAGCTTGGCCCGTACACAGGGGAATGGCTACACCTTC.

This clonotype was picked up a small number of times. The CDR3 sequence is CASSLLGQEDTQYF. CDR3 coding DNA: TGTGCCAGCAGTTTACTGGGACAAGAAGATACGCAGTATTTT. The J gene is TRBJ2-3, the V gene TRBV27; D is possibly TRBD1 (6 bases). With 2 bases removed from V and 5 bases from J, the gap between germline ends came to 11 bases. There are 14 residues in the CDR3. In germline, CDR1 is MNHEY, CDR2 SMNVEV (reference sequence).

The rearrangement joins TRBV2 to TRBJ2-5; D might be TRBD2 (5 bases). The CDR3 sequence is 12 residues long. Trimming left V 6 bases short and J 1 base short, with 6 bases between. CDR1 SNHLY and CDR2 FYNNEI come from the germline V gene. This CDR3 is CASRDFQETQYF. The DNA for the CDR3 is TGTGCCAGCAGGGACTTCCAAGAGACCCAGTACTTC.

Points on this clonotype: Since a much larger clone is just one base distant, this may be a read error. V usage is TRBV9 and J usage is TRBJ1-6; 7 bases fit TRBD1. CDR3 length equals 15 residues. Looked up from germline, CDR1 is SGDLS and CDR2 is YYNGEE. CDR3 nucleotide sequence: TGTGCCAGCAGCCCCCGACAGGGAGGCAATTCACCCTTCCACTTT. This encodes CASSPRQGGNSPFHF. Variable domain in full (rest from reference TRBV9 and TRBJ1-6): DSGVTQTPKHLITATGQRVTLRCSPRSGDLSVYWYQQSLDQGLQFLIQYYNGEERAKGNILERFSAQQFPDLHSELNLSSLELGDSALYFCASSPRQGGNSPFHFGNGTRLTVT.

This clonotype was seen a few times. The V call is TRBV20-1, the J call TRBJ1-1, with a tentative D call TRBD1 (5 bases). Germline V gene data show CDR1 as DFQATT and CDR2 as SNEGSKA (reference sequence). This CDR3 comprises 14 residues. V was cut by 5 bases and J by 1 base, with 14 bases left in between. The CDR3 region is CSAPEDRRNTEAFF. CDR3 DNA sequence: TGCAGTGCTCCTGAAGACAGAAGGAACACTGAAGCTTTCTTT.

The chain recombines TRBV3-2 with TRBJ1-5; the table names TRBD1, a call not compared with the DNA. TRBV3-2 is designated a pseudogene. The CDR3 is 14 residues long. The CDR3 reads CASSPQGSNQPQQF. The CDR3 DNA reads TGTGCCAGCAGCCCGCAGGGAAGCAATCAGCCCCAGCAGTTT.

This clonotype was observed many times. The chain has TRBV2 and TRBJ2-1; the D is unclear. V was trimmed by 7 bases and J by 0 bases, leaving 13 bases between them. Germline CDR1 and CDR2: SNHLY and FYNNEI. The CDR3 length is 15 residues. The CDR3 sequence is CASTETIASYNEQFF. The CDR3 DNA is TGTGCCAGCACTGAGACAATAGCCTCCTACAATGAGCAGTTCTTC.